This record concerns one TCR beta chain sequence. Antigen: not known. The V and J ends lost 6 bases and 3 bases, in that order; junction bases with no gene match: 7. CDR3 length: 14 residues. Looked up from germline, CDR1 is MRHNA and CDR2 is SNTAGT. The assay was immunoSEQ multiplex PCR, and TCRdb's table has in-frame clones only and misses some. The sample lists around 190,000 clones, around 85% seen once, with about a sixth in the top ten. The data are from a study of cytomegalovirus exposure and HLA in healthy donors. Study details: The roughly 110 validation repertoires were reported in a later analysis to have been generated on the same platform as the roughly 670 first-cohort repertoires.

Findings and caveats of the study: In vitro work confirmed that a few CMV-associated chains recognize CMV antigens. Most sequenced TCRs were rare (though some public TCRs occurred in many donors). Cytomegalovirus-associated TCR beta chains were listed, numbering roughly 150.

The chain recombines TRBV6-4 with TRBJ2-5; 7 positions agree with TRBD2. The sample comprised PBMCs. The origin of this receptor is a man aged 18 to 29 in good health and CMV-seropositive. This CDR3 reads CASRLTSVEETQYF. The CDR3 DNA sequence: TGTGCCAGCAGACTCACTAGCGTAGAAGAGACCCAGTACTTC.